The 9 T cell receptor beta chains below come from one sample, sequenced in a study of blood T cell repertoires in COVID-19. TCRdb's table, derived via immunoSEQ multiplex PCR, lists solely in-frame clones and lacks some. The sample lists about 80,000 clones; around four fifths were seen once. Specimen: peripheral blood. The receptors derive from a man between 60 and 75 years old with COVID-19, enrolled during active disease.

The V gene is TRBV4-2, the J gene TRBJ1-1; 7 bases agree with TRBD1. This CDR3 has 16 residues. Germline CDR1 reads LGHNA; CDR2 reads YNFKEQ. Unmatched junction bases numbered 11, after V lost 0 bases and J lost 7 bases. The CDR3 loop reads CASSQDGRQGLSEAFF. CDR3 in DNA: TGTGCCAGCAGCCAAGACGGCAGACAGGGCTTAAGTGAAGCTTTCTTT.

The V gene is TRBV6-6, the J gene TRBJ2-1, with a tentative D call TRBD2 (6 bases). CDR1 and CDR2 from the germline V gene are MNHNY and SVGAGI (reference sequence). The CDR3 contains 11 residues. V was shortened by 6 bases and J by 12 bases, with 12 bases between the two germline ends. Written as DNA, the CDR3 is TGTGCCAGCAGACTTGGGGGGAGGCAGTTCTTC. Protein sequence: CASRLGGRQFF.

The chain couples TRBV30 to TRBJ2-7; D is undetermined. From germline, CDR1 is GTSNPN and CDR2 SVGIG (reference sequence). V was cut by 6 bases and J by 2 bases, with 14 bases left in between. The CDR3 has 13 residues. This chain's CDR3 is CACSRPMTYEQYF. The CDR3 coding sequence is TGTGCCTGTTCCAGGCCCATGACCTACGAGCAGTACTTC.

CDR3 sequence (DNA): TGTGCCAGCAGCTTATATGAGGGAAAGGACTCACCCCTCCACTTT. It is translated as CASSLYEGKDSPLHF. The gene calls are TRBV7-8 and TRBJ1-6; D gene ambiguous. With 2 bases removed from V and 10 bases from J, the gap between germline ends came to 15 bases. The CDR3 is 15 amino acids. Germline values: CDR1 SGHVS, CDR2 FQNEAQ.

The V gene is TRBV12-3 or TRBV12-4, the J gene TRBJ1-4; TRBD1 might be the D (5 bases). CDR3 length equals 13 residues. V was cut by 6 bases and J by 8 bases, with 13 bases left in between. The CDR3 nucleotides are TGTGCCAGCAGCCTCGCGGGGACCGAAAAACTGTTTTTT. Protein: CASSLAGTEKLFF.

As concerns this clone: At one end the junction does not follow the germline gene, possibly because of a read error. This rearrangement joins TRBV2 to TRBJ2-1; D is perhaps TRBD2 (5 bases). The germline V gene encodes CDR1 SNHLY and CDR2 FYNNEI. CDR3 size: 20 residues. The CDR3 DNA follows: TGTGCCAGCAGTGAAGCCCGCGGAGCGCGGGCGTTTCCCTCCGACAATGAGCAGTTCTTC. It translates to CASSEARGARAFPSDNEQFF. The full variable domain, completed using reference TRBV2 and TRBJ2-1, is EPEVTQTPSHQVTQMGQEVILRCVPISNHLYFYWYRQILGQKVEFLVSFYNNEISEKSEIFDDQFSVERPDGSNFTLKIRSTKLEDSAMYFCASSEARGARAFPSDNEQFFGPGTRLTVL.

V is TRBV9 and J is TRBJ2-3, with 8 bases lining up with TRBD2. The V segment lost 4 bases and the J segment 2 bases; nucleotides outside the gene matches: 6. Per germline, CDR1 SGDLS and CDR2 YYNGEE. This CDR3 region has 15 residues. CDR3 nucleotide sequence: TGTGCCAGCAGCTCTGGAGCGGGAGCCACAGATACGCAGTATTTT. Translating gives CASSSGAGATDTQYF.

The chain joins TRBV19 to TRBJ2-2, with 7 positions matching TRBD1. The CDR3 loop spans 15 amino acids. Germline assignment: CDR1 LNHDA and CDR2 SQIVND (reference sequence). The J segment lost 7 bases and the V segment lost 4 bases, leaving 9 bases of the junction unmatched. In DNA, the CDR3 is TGTGCCAGTAGTAACCGACAGGGATATGACGGGGAGCTGTTTTTT. Amino acid sequence: CASSNRQGYDGELFF.

This chain links TRBV7-9 with TRBJ1-4; 8 bases align to TRBD1. J gave up 0 bases and V 5 bases, and 8 bases lay outside the gene matches. CDR3 length: 17 amino acids. Germline V gene lookup returns CDR1 SEHNR and CDR2 FQNEAQ (reference sequence). The CDR3 sequence: CASSTRTGTATNEKLFF. For the CDR3, the DNA is TGTGCCAGCAGCACGAGGACAGGGACGGCAACTAATGAAAAACTGTTTTTT.